This T cell receptor beta chain was sequenced in a study of cytomegalovirus exposure and HLA in healthy donors. Across the study: The approximately 670 first-cohort repertoires and the approximately 130 validation repertoires shared the same platform, a later analysis reported. Findings and caveats of the study: A later analysis found first-cohort TCR clusters tended to co-occur in the 130 or so validation repertoires. As confirmed in vitro, a few CMV-associated chains were specific for CMV antigens.

The donors were members of the validation cohort comprising about 130 subjects, separate from the roughly 700-subject first cohort. V lost 7 bases to trimming and J lost 1 base, with 14 bases between them. Per the germline V gene, CDR1 is MDHEN and CDR2 is SYDVKM. The CDR3 extends over 15 amino acids. Clones were read by immunoSEQ multiplex PCR, and TCRdb kept only the in-frame ones, dropping some. The table includes hundreds of thousands of clones, about nine tenths detected once. Points on this clone: Its antigen is unidentified.

This TCR was sampled from a woman aged 18-30 years in good health and CMV-seronegative. The rearrangement links TRBV28 to TRBJ1-5, with D perhaps TRBD1 (6 bases). Input material: PBMCs. DNA of the CDR3: TGTGCCAGCACGCACAGGGCCAGGAGCAATCAGCCCCAGCATTTT. It codes for CASTHRARSNQPQHF.